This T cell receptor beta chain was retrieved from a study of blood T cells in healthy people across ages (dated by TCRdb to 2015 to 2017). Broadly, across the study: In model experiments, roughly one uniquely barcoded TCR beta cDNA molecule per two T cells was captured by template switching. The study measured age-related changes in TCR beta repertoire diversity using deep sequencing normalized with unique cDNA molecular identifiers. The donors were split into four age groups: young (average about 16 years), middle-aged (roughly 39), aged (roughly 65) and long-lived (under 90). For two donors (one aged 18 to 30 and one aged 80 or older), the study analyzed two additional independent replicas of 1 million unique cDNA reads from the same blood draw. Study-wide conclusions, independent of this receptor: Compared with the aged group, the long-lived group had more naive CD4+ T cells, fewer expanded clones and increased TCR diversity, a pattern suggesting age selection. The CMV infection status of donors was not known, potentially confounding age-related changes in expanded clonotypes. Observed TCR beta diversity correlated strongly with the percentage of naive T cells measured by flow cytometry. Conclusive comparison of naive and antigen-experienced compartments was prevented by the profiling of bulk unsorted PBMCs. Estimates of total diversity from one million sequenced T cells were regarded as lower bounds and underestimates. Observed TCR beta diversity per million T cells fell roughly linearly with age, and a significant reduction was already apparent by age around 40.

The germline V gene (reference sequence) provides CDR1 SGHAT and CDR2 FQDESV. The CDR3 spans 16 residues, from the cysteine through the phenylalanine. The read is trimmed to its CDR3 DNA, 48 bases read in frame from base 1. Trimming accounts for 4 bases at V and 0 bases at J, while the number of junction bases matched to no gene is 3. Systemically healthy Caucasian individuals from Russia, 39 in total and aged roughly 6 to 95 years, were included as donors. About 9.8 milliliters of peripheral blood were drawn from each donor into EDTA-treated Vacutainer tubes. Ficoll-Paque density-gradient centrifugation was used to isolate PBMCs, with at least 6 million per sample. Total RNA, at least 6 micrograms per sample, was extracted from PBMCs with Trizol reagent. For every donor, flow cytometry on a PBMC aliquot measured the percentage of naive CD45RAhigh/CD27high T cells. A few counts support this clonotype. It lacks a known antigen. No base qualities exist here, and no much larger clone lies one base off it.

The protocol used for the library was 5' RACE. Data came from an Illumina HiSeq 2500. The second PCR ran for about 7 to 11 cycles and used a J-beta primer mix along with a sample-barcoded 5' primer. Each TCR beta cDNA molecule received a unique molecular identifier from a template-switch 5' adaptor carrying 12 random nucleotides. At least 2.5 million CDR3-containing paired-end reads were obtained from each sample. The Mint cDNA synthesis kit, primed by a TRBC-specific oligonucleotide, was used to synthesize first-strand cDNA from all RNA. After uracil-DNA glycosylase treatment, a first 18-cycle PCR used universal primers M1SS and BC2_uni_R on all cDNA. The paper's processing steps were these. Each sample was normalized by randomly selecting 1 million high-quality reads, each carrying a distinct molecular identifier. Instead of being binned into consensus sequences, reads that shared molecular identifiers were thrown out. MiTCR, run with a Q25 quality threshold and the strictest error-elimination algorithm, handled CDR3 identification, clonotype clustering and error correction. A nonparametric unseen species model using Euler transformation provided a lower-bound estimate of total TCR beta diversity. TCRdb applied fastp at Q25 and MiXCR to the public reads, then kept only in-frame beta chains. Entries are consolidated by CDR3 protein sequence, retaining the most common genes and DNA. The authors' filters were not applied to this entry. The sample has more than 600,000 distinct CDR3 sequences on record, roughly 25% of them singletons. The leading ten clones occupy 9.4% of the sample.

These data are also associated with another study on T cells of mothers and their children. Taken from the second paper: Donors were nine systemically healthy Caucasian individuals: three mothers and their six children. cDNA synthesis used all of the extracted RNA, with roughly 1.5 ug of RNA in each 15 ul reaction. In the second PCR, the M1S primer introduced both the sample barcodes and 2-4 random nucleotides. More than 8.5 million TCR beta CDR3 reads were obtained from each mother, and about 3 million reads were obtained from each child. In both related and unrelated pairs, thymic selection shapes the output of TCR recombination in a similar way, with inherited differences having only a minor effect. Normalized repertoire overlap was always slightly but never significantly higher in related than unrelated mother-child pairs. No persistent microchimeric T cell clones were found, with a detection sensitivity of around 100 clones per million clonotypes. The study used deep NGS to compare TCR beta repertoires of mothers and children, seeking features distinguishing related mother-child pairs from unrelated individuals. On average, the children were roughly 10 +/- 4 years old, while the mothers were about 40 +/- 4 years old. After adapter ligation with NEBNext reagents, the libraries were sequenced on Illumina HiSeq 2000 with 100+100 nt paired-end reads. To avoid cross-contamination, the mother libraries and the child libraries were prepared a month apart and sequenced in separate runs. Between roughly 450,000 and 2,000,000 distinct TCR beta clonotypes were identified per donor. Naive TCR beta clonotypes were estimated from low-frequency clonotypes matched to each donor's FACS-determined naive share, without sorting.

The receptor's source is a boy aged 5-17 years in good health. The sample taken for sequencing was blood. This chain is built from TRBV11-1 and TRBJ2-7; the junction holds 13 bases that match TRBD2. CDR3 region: CASSSRTSGSSYEQYF. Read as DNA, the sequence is TGTGCCAGCAGCTCCAGGACTAGCGGGAGCTCCTACGAGCAGTACTTC.